A selection of T cell receptor beta chains follows, all from one sample in a study of cytomegalovirus exposure and HLA in healthy donors. The table came from immunoSEQ multiplex PCR; TCRdb's copy has only in-frame clones and leaves some out. Among 110,000 to 150,000 clones listed, about 70% were seen once. The sample was PBMCs. These receptor sequences come from a man in his fifties or sixties in good health and CMV-seronegative. The CDR3 runs from the conserved cysteine through the conserved F or W. D genes are given only for firm matches.

>TRBJ1-2|TRBD1|TRBV18
CASSPPDRGKSGYTF
>TRBJ1-1|.|TRBV19
CASSTGAQGGGNTEAFF
>TRBJ2-1|TRBD1|TRBV5-4
CASSPPGDRGENEQFF
>TRBJ1-1|.|TRBV5-1
CASSLTRGITEAFF
>TRBJ2-3|.|TRBV6-6
CASSPRGTDTQYF
>TRBJ2-7|TRBD2|TRBV5-1
CASSLSGRADYEQYF
>TRBJ1-1|TRBD1|TRBV5-4
CASSWTGRNTEAFF
>TRBJ2-7|TRBD2|TRBV28
CASSLSTSGTGEQYF
>TRBJ1-2|.|TRBV2
CASSEGAAYGYTF
>TRBJ1-1|.|TRBV7-3
CASSPRGGSDTEAFF
>TRBJ2-3|.|TRBV6-5
CASRSGTADTQYF